Each of the 24 T cell receptor beta chains below was sequenced from the same sample in a study of neurological immune-mediated disorders. TCRdb re-analysed the 5' RACE reads in MiXCR, keeping a single row per CDR3 protein. The data show about 25,000 distinct CDR3 sequences, around 3.4% seen once. The specimen was PBMCs. All receptors derive from a woman aged 30 to 39 with multiple sclerosis.

The table lists this clonotype with a few counts. A read error is possible here, since a much larger clone lies one base away. This chain connects TRBV5-6 to TRBJ2-7, with D perhaps assigned TRBD1 or TRBD2 (5 bases each). This CDR3 has 16 residues. CDR1 and CDR2 (germline): SGHDT, YYEEEE. V was clipped by 4 bases and J by 1 base, with 18 bases between them. Here the CDR3 DNA reads TGTGCCAGCAGCCTCCCTTGGGGGAATACTTCCTACGAGCAGTACTTC. This sequence encodes CASSLPWGNTSYEQYF. The variable domain in full, completed from reference TRBV5-6 and TRBJ2-7, reads DAGVTQSPTHLIKTRGQQVTLRCSPKSGHDTVSWYQQALGQGPQFIFQYYEEEERQRGNFPDRFSGHQFPNYSSELNVNALLLGDSALYLCASSLPWGNTSYEQYFGPGTRLTVT.

This clonotype was seen only a few times. A clone one base away is much larger, so this may be a read error. The chain joins TRBV5-1 to TRBJ1-5, with a possible D match to TRBD1 (5 bases). This CDR3 spans 15 amino acids. The germline V gene encodes CDR1 SGHRS and CDR2 YFSETQ. The CDR3 loop is CASSLGWGGLQSQNF. In nucleotides, the CDR3 is TGCGCCAGCAGCTTGGGATGGGGGGGGTTGCAGTCCCAGAATTTT.

In its sample, this clonotype was seen many times. This chain joins TRBV20-1 and TRBJ1-1; D gene ambiguous. Germline CDR1 and CDR2: DFQATT and SNEGSKA (reference sequence). CDR3 size: 12 residues. Trimming left V 6 bases short and J 0 bases short, with 8 bases between. The DNA of the CDR3 is TGCAGTGCCCGACATGTGAACACTGAAGCTTTCTTT. This codes for CSARHVNTEAFF.

The table lists this clonotype with a few counts. The junction differs from germline at one of its ends, possibly a read error. This rearrangement joins TRBV12-3 or TRBV12-4 to TRBJ2-3; 9 positions match TRBD2. The CDR3 consists of 14 residues. CDR3 amino acids: CASSLAGTLNTQYF. CDR3 in DNA: TGTGCCAGCAGTCTAGCGGGGACCCTAAATACGCAGTATTTT.

This clonotype has a count of ten or more. The V call is TRBV12-3 or TRBV12-4, the J call TRBJ2-2, with D hard to call. This CDR3 spans 14 amino acids. Deletions cut 5 bases from V and 5 bases from J, with 12 bases between. The CDR3 DNA follows: TGTGCCAGCAGTACACAACACGGGACCGGGGAGCTGTTTTTT. Its translation: CASSTQHGTGELFF.

This clonotype was observed a handful of times. The rearrangement links TRBV5-1 to TRBJ1-1; D possibly corresponds to TRBD1 (6 bases). The V and J ends lost 3 bases and 4 bases respectively, with 16 bases between them. Germline CDR1 reads SGHRS; CDR2 reads YFSETQ. This CDR3 contains 15 residues. CDR3 sequence: CASSSGGTKRTEAFF. CDR3 bases: TGCGCCAGCAGCTCGGGGGGCACAAAACGCACTGAAGCTTTCTTT.

This clonotype was detected ten times or more. This chain connects TRBV5-6 to TRBJ1-2, with 10 positions matching TRBD1. Germline loops: CDR1 SGHDT, CDR2 YYEEEE. The CDR3 runs to 15 residues. Trimming cost V 4 bases and J 3 bases; bases outside gene matches: 6. The CDR3 bases are TGTGCCAGCAGCCGTCGGGACAGGGGTTACTATGGCTACACCTTC. It translates to CASSRRDRGYYGYTF.

This clonotype was seen repeatedly, ten times or more. In nucleotides, the CDR3 is TGCGCCAGCAGCCAAGGACTCCCCCAAGAGACCCAGTACTTC. Amino acids: CASSQGLPQETQYF. V gene TRBV4-1 combines with J gene TRBJ2-5, with no clear D. Trimming took off 1 base at V and 1 base at J, with 7 bases between the two ends. Per germline, CDR1 MGHRA and CDR2 YSYEKL. The length of the CDR3 is 14 residues.

In this sample, this clonotype turned up many times. The rearrangement joins TRBV7-2 to TRBJ2-1; D is unresolved. Germline assignment: CDR1 SGHTA and CDR2 FQGNSA. The CDR3 sequence is 12 residues long. Trimming shortened V by 6 bases and J by 8 bases, and 11 bases separated the two germline ends. The CDR3 DNA follows: TGTGCCAGCAGTGATTGGGTCGATGAGCAGTTCTTC. Translating gives CASSDWVDEQFF.

This clonotype was seen many times. Written as DNA, the CDR3 is TGCAGTGCACCTCGGGGGCGCTACTACGAGCAGTACTTC. This sequence encodes CSAPRGRYYEQYF. This chain links TRBV20-1 with TRBJ2-7; either TRBD1 or TRBD2 may supply D (6 bases each). CDR1 DFQATT and CDR2 SNEGSKA come from the germline V gene (reference sequence). The CDR3 consists of 13 residues. Trimming left V 6 bases short and J 3 bases short, with 15 bases between.

This clonotype was seen repeatedly, ten times or more. The chain links TRBV4-1 to TRBJ2-1, with D perhaps assigned TRBD1 or TRBD2 (6 bases each). V was shortened by 3 bases and J by 0 bases, with 15 bases between the two germline ends. CDR3 length equals 17 residues. The germline CDR1 and CDR2 sequences are MGHRA and YSYEKL. The CDR3 protein is CASSHLRGTSSYNEQFF. For the CDR3, the DNA is TGCGCCAGCAGCCACCTCCGGGGGACAAGCTCCTACAATGAGCAGTTCTTC.

This clonotype was observed at least ten times. This chain uses TRBV9 with TRBJ2-7; 8 nucleotides agree with TRBD1. The J segment lost 4 bases and the V segment lost 0 bases, leaving 6 bases of the junction unmatched. CDR3 length: 15 amino acids. Per the germline V gene, CDR1 is SGDLS and CDR2 is YYNGEE. The CDR3 region has the DNA TGTGCCAGCAGCGTAGTACCAGGGGGCTTTTACGAGCAGTACTTC. Translated, it gives CASSVVPGGFYEQYF.

This clonotype has at least ten counts. The gene calls are TRBV6-1 and TRBJ2-2; 8 positions match TRBD1. Germline trimming cut 4 bases from V and 9 bases from J; bases unmatched to any gene: 10. CDR1 is MNHNS and CDR2 is SASEGT in the germline V gene. The CDR3 contains 15 residues. CDR3 coding DNA: TGTGCCAGCAGTGTGGCTTCTCAGGGGGCCCGGGAGCTGTTTTTT. This codes for CASSVASQGARELFF.

This clonotype was observed a handful of times. This may arise from a read error, as a much more abundant clone is one base away. This chain uses TRBV29-1 with TRBJ2-7; a weak D match, TRBD2 (5 bases). The CDR3 is 14 amino acids. Trimming left V 8 bases short and J 0 bases short, with 17 bases between. The germline V gene encodes CDR1 SQVTM and CDR2 ANQGSEA. The CDR3 spells CSSPGWENSYEQYF. CDR3 coding DNA: TGCAGCTCTCCGGGGTGGGAAAACTCCTACGAGCAGTACTTC.

This clonotype has ten or more counts. This chain uses TRBV9 with TRBJ2-1, with 13 bases aligning to TRBD2. Looked up from germline, CDR1 is SGDLS and CDR2 is YYNGEE. V was clipped by 0 bases and J by 8 bases; unmatched bases: 8. The CDR3 spans 17 residues. The CDR3 region has the DNA TGTGCCAGCAGCGTAGTCGCCGGGACTAGCGGGGCCGATGAGCAGTTCTTC. Amino acid sequence: CASSVVAGTSGADEQFF.

In its sample, this clonotype was seen many times. In nucleotides, the CDR3 is TGCGCCAGCAGCCCACGGACCGATTCTGGGGAGCTGTTTTTT. This sequence encodes CASSPRTDSGELFF. The rearrangement uses TRBV5-1 and TRBJ2-2; D uncertain. Germline loops: CDR1 SGHRS, CDR2 YFSETQ. The V and J ends lost 4 bases and 8 bases respectively, with 15 bases between them. This CDR3 region has 14 residues.

This clonotype was observed at least ten times. The gene calls are TRBV5-1 and TRBJ2-7; a possible D gene is TRBD1 (5 bases). V was clipped by 0 bases and J by 6 bases, with 10 bases between them. The length of the CDR3 is 13 residues. From germline, CDR1 is SGHRS and CDR2 YFSETQ. CDR3 in DNA: TGCGCCAGCAGCTTGGCCCGCAGGGCCGAGCAGTACTTC. Its translation: CASSLARRAEQYF.

This clonotype was counted many times. The chain has TRBV7-2 and TRBJ2-3; D is uncertain. Germline loops: CDR1 SGHTA, CDR2 FQGNSA. V was pared by 5 bases and J by 3 bases, with 9 bases between. CDR3 length: 13 residues. The DNA of the CDR3 is TGTGCCAGCAGCCTCGAGCGAACAGATACGCAGTATTTT. Protein: CASSLERTDTQYF.

With respect to this clonotype: A much larger clone differs from this one at a single base, so this may be a read error. The CDR3 region is CASSPQEDKNIQYF. As DNA, the CDR3 is TGTGCCAGCAGCCCCCAGGAAGACAAAAACATTCAGTACTTC. The gene calls are TRBV7-2 and TRBJ2-4, with D unresolved. The germline V gene encodes CDR1 SGHTA and CDR2 FQGNSA. CDR3 length: 14 amino acids. Trimming removed 5 bases from V and 3 bases from J, with 11 bases in between.

This clonotype was detected many times. This chain joins TRBV7-2 and TRBJ2-5; D is uncertain. Germline V gene data show CDR1 as SGHTA and CDR2 as FQGNSA. The CDR3 consists of 14 residues. V lost 4 bases, J lost 4 bases, and 13 bases lay in between. This CDR3 reads CASSSSTFRETQYF. The CDR3 nucleotides are TGTGCCAGCAGCTCCTCTACTTTTCGAGAGACCCAGTACTTC.

The sample holds many counts of this clonotype. The V and J genes are TRBV6-2 or TRBV6-3 and TRBJ2-5, with 9 bases lining up with TRBD1. Germline assignment: CDR1 MNHEY and CDR2 SVGEGT. CDR3 size: 15 residues. V shed 5 bases, J shed 6 bases, and the junction held 10 bases outside the gene matches. CDR3 sequence (DNA): TGTGCCAGCAGTATGAACAGGGGGCGAGGACAGACCCAGTACTTC. Amino acid sequence: CASSMNRGRGQTQYF.

This clonotype was seen many times. The chain employs TRBV10-2 and TRBJ2-7; 8 bases fit TRBD2. The junction had 7 bases not matched to a gene; V was cut back by 7 bases and J by 5 bases. Germline assignment: CDR1 WSHSY and CDR2 SAAADI. The CDR3 consists of 13 residues. CDR3 nucleotide sequence: TGCGCCAGCACCGGCGGGAGGCGCGACGAGCAGTACTTC. Translation gives CASTGGRRDEQYF.

This clonotype was observed a few times. The chain links TRBV14 to TRBJ2-2, with 9 bases aligning to TRBD1. Trimming cost V 4 bases and J 7 bases; bases outside gene matches: 7. Per the germline V gene, CDR1 is SGHDN and CDR2 is FVKESK. The CDR3 length is 15 residues. The CDR3: CASSLGQGQDGELFF. CDR3 DNA sequence: TGTGCCAGCAGCCTGGGACAGGGTCAGGACGGGGAGCTGTTTTTT.

This clonotype has at least ten counts. This sequence joins TRBV5-1 and TRBJ2-5; 8 bases agree with TRBD2. Trimming removed 0 bases from V and 7 bases from J; junction bases left unmatched: 11. The V gene's germline CDR1 is SGHRS and CDR2 YFSETQ. The CDR3 totals 16 residues. CDR3 DNA: TGCGCCAGCAGCTTGGTCGCTAGCGGGCCCGCTGGGACCCAGTACTTC. Translation gives CASSLVASGPAGTQYF.